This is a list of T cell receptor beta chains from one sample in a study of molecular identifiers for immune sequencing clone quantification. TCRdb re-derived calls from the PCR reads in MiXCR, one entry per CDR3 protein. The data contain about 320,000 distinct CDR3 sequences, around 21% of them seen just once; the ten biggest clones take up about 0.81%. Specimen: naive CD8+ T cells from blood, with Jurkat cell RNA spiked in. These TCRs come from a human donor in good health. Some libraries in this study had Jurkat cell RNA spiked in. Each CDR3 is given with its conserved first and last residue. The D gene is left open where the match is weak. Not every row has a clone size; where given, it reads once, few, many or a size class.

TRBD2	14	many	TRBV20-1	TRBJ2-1	TGCAGTGCTTCCGATAGCGGGAGTTTCGATGAGCAGTTCTTC	CSASDSGSFDEQFF
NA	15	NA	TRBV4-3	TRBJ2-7	TGCGCCAGCAGCCAAGATCACGGGGGCAGCTACGAGCAGTACTTC	CASSQDHGGSYEQYF
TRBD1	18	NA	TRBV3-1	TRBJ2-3	TGTGCCAGCAGCCAGGAAAACAGGGGAAGAGGGAGCACAGATACGCAGTATTTT	CASSQENRGRGSTDTQYF
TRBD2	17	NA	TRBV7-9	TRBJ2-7	TGTGCCAGCAGCCCGGGACTAGCGGGAGCGCGGTTCGACGAGCAGTACTTC	CASSPGLAGARFDEQYF
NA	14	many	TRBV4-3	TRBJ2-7	TGCGCCAGCAGCCAAGACAGGGTTGCCGACGAGCAGTACTTC	CASSQDRVADEQYF
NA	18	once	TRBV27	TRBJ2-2	TGTGCCAGCAGTTTTGAAGGACCCTACCTTTCGAACACCGGGGAGCTGTCTTTT	CASSFEGPYLSNTGELSF
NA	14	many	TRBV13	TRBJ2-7	TGTGCCAGCAGCTTAGGACTAGCTCACTACGAGCAGTACTTC	CASSLGLAHYEQYF
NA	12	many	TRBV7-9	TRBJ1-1	TGTGCCAGCAGCTTTTCGAACACTGAAGCTTTCTTT	CASSFSNTEAFF
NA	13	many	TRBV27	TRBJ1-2	TGTGCCAGCAGTTTAGGAGCTAACTATGGCTACACCTTC	CASSLGANYGYTF
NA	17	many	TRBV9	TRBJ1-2	TGTGCCAGCAGCCCGACGCCAGTGACAGTCCTCGCCTATGGCTACACCTTC	CASSPTPVTVLAYGYTF
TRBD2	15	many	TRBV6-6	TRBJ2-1	TGTGCCAGCAGTTCAAGCGGGGGGAGGAACAATGAGCAGTTCTTC	CASSSSGGRNNEQFF
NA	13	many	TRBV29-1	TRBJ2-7	TGCAGCGTTGCAACAGGGATGGGTTACGAGCAGTACTTC	CSVATGMGYEQYF
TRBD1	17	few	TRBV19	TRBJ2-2	TGTGCCAGTACCTACGGAGGGACAGGGCTCGTTTCCGGGGAGCTGTTTTTT	CASTYGGTGLVSGELFF
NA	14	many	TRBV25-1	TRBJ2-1	TGTGCCAGCAGTGAATCGATAAGGGTTGAGAGCTTGTTCTTC	CASSESIRVESLFF
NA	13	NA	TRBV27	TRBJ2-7	TGTGCCAGCAGTGCCACAGGGTTTGAAGAGCAGTACTTC	CASSATGFEEQYF
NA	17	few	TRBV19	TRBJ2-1	TGTGCCAGTAGTATTAGCTCGCATCTGGATAGCTACAATGAGCAGTTCTTC	CASSISSHLDSYNEQFF
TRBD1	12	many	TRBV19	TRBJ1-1	TGTGCCAGTAGTCGTGGACAGGCTGAAGCTTTCTTT	CASSRGQAEAFF
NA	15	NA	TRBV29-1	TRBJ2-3	TGCAGCGTTGAAGAAGGGACTTCAACCCCAGATACGCAGTATTTT	CSVEEGTSTPDTQYF
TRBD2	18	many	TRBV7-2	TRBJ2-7	TGTGCCAGCAGCTCCGGACCATCAGCGGGGGGTCAACCCTACGAGCAGTACTTC	CASSSGPSAGGQPYEQYF
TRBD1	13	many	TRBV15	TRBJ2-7	TGTGCCACCAGCACCGACAGGGAATACGAGCAGTACTTC	CATSTDREYEQYF
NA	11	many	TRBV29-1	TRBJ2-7	TGCAGCGTACTTAAGTCCTACGAGCAGTACTTC	CSVLKSYEQYF
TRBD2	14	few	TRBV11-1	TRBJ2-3	TGTGCCAGCAGCTTAGAGGCTAGCGGGTATACGCAGTATTTT	CASSLEASGYTQYF
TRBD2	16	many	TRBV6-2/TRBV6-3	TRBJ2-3	TGTGCCAGCAGTTACTACGGGACTAGCTTCGCAGATACGCAGTATTTT	CASSYYGTSFADTQYF
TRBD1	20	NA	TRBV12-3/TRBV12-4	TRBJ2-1	TGTGCCAGCAGACCCCCGACAGGGGGCGGAATCGGGGGGAACTACAATGAGCAGTTCTTC	CASRPPTGGGIGGNYNEQFF
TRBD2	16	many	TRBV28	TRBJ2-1	TGTGCCAGCAGTCCAGGACTAGCGGGGGGGTCCGGAGGGCAGTTCTTC	CASSPGLAGGSGGQFF
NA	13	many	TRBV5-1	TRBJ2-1	TGCGCCAGCAGCTTTACGGGGGGCGATGAGCAGTTCTTC	CASSFTGGDEQFF
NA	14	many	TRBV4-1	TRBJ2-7	TGCGCCAGCAGCCATGAAACAGGCCTCCGGGAGCAGTACTTC	CASSHETGLREQYF
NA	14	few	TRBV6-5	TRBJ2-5	TGTGCCAGCAGCGAAACAGCGTACCAAGAGACCCAGTACTTC	CASSETAYQETQYF
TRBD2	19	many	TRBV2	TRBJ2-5	TGTGCCAGCAGTTATGACCAATCCGGGACTAGCGGATTTGAGGAGACCCAGTACTTC	CASSYDQSGTSGFEETQYF
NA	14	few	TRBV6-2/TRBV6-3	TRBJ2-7	TGTGCCAGCAGAGACCGGAACAGGGAGCACGAGCAGTACTTC	CASRDRNREHEQYF
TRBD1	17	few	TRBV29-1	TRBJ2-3	TGCAGCGTTGTCTGGGTGTGGGGTACAGGGGTCGCAGATACGCAGTATTTT	CSVVWVWGTGVADTQYF
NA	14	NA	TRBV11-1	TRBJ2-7	TGTGCCAGCAGCCCCGCCACGGGCAAGTACGAGCAGTACTTC	CASSPATGKYEQYF
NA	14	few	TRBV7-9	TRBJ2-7	TGTGCCAGCAGCTCAATCAGGGGCCCTGACGAGCAGTACTTC	CASSSIRGPDEQYF
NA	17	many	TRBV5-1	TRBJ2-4	TGCGCCAGCAGCTTGGAGGGGTCAGAATTAGCCAAAAACATTCAGTACTTC	CASSLEGSELAKNIQYF
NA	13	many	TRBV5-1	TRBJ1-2	TGCGCCAGCAGCTTTTTGGAGAACTATGGCTACACCTTC	CASSFLENYGYTF
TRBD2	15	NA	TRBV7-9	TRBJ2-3	TGTGCCAGCGGCTCGGGGACTAGCCCCACGGATACGCAGTATTTT	CASGSGTSPTDTQYF
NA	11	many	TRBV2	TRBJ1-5	TGTGCTAGTGGCCGAAATCAGCCCCAGCATTTT	CASGRNQPQHF
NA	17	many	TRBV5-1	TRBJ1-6	TGCGCCAGCAGCTTGAGTGAACGGGCAGTGGGGAGGTCACCCCTCCACTTT	CASSLSERAVGRSPLHF
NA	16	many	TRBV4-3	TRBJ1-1	TGCGCCAGCAGCCAAGTAGGGAAAGCACGATGGACTGAAGCTTTCTTT	CASSQVGKARWTEAFF
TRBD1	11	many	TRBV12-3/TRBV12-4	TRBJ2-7	TGTGCCAGCAGGACAGGGCCCGAGCAGTACTTC	CASRTGPEQYF
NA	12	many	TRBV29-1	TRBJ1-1	TGCAGCGTTGAAAGAATGAACACTGAAGCTTTCTTT	CSVERMNTEAFF
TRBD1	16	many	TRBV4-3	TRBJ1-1	TGCGCCAGCAGCCAGGGGACAGGGGGAGGGGGCACTGAAGCTTTCTTT	CASSQGTGGGGTEAFF
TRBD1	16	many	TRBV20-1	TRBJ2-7	TGCAGTGCTAGATCCCGGACAGGGTACTCCACCTACGAGCAGTACTTC	CSARSRTGYSTYEQYF
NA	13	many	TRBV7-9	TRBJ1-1	TGTGCCAGCAGCTTCACAGACAACACTGAAGCTTTCTTT	CASSFTDNTEAFF
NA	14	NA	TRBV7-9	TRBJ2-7	TGTGCCAGCAGCTTAGTAGTAGAGGGCTACGAGCAGTACTTC	CASSLVVEGYEQYF
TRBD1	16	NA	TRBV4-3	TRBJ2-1	TGCGCCAGCAGCCAAGGAGGACAGGGGGCGGACAATGAGCAGTTCTTC	CASSQGGQGADNEQFF
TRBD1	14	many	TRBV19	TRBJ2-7	TGTGCCAGTAGTACCGGGACAGGGGTCTACGAGCAGTACTTC	CASSTGTGVYEQYF
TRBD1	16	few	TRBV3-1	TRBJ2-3	TGTGCCAGCAGCCAGGGGACAGGGGATCCCCCAGATACGCAGTATTTT	CASSQGTGDPPDTQYF
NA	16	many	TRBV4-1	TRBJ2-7	TGCGCCAGCAGCCAAGATTGGGCGCAGGGTGTCTACGAGCAGTACTTC	CASSQDWAQGVYEQYF
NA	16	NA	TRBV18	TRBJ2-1	TGTGCCAGCTCACCACCGACACAGGGAGCCTACAATGAGCAGTTCTTC	CASSPPTQGAYNEQFF
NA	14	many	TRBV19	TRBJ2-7	TGTGCCAGTAGTCCGGCGGCTACAGGATACGAGCAGTACTTC	CASSPAATGYEQYF
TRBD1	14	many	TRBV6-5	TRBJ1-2	TGTGCCAGCAGTGCCACGGACAGGGGATATGGCTACACCTTC	CASSATDRGYGYTF
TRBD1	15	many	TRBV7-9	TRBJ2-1	TGTGCCAGCAGCGAAATCAGGGGGCCCTACAATGAGCAGTTCTTC	CASSEIRGPYNEQFF
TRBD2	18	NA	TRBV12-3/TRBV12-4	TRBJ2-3	TGTGCCAGCAGTAGACAGGGACTAGCGGGAGGGCCGATGGATACGCAGTATTTT	CASSRQGLAGGPMDTQYF
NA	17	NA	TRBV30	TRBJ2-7	TGTGCCTGGAGTGGGTTAACCACCCAGGGATCCCATTACGAGCTGTACTTC	CAWSGLTTQGSHYELYF
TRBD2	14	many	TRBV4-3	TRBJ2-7	TGCGCCAGCAGCCAAGATGCGGGGGGGTACGAGCAGTACTTC	CASSQDAGGYEQYF
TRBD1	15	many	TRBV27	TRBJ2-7	TGTGCCAGCAGTTTAGGGGTAGGACAGGCGGACGAGCAGTACTTC	CASSLGVGQADEQYF